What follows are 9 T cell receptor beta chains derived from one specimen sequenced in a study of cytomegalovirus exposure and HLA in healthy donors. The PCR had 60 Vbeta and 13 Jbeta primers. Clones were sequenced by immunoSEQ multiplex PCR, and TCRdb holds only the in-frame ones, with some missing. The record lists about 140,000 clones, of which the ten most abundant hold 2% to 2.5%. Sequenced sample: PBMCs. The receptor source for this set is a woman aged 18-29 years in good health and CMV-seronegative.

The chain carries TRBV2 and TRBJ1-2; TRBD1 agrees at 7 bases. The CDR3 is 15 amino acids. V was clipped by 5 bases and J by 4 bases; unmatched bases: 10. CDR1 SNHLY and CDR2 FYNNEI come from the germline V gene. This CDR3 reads CASSKGQARGYGYTF. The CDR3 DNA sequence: TGTGCCAGCAGTAAAGGACAGGCACGGGGCTATGGCTACACCTTC.

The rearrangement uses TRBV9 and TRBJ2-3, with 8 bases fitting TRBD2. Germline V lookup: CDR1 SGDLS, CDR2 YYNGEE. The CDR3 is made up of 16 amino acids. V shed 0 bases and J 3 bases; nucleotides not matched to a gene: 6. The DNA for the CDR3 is TGTGCCAGCAGCGTAGATGGCGGGAGGATTACAGATACGCAGTATTTT. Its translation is CASSVDGGRITDTQYF. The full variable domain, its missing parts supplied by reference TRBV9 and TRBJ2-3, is DSGVTQTPKHLITATGQRVTLRCSPRSGDLSVYWYQQSLDQGLQFLIQYYNGEERAKGNILERFSAQQFPDLHSELNLSSLELGDSALYFCASSVDGGRITDTQYFGPGTRLTVL.

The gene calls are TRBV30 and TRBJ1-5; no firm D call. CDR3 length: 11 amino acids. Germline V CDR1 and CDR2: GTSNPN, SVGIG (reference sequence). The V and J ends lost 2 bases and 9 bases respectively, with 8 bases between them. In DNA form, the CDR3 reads TGTGCCTGGAGTAGTCGAGGGCCCCAGCATTTT. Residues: CAWSSRGPQHF.

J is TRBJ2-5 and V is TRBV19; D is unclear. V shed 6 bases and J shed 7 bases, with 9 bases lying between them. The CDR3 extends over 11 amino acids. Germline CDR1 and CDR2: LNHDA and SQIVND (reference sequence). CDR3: CASRHSGTQYF. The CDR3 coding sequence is TGTGCCAGTAGACACTCAGGGACCCAGTACTTC. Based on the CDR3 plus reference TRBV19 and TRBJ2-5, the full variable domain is DGGITQSPKYLFRKEGQNVTLSCEQNLNHDAMYWYRQDPGQGLRLIYYSQIVNDFQKGDIAEGYSVSREKKESFPLTVTSAQKNPTAFYLCASRHSGTQYFGPGTRLLVL.

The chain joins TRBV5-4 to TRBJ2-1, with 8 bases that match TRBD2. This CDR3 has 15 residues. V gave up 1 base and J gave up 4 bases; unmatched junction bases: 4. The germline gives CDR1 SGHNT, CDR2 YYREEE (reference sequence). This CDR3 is CASSLKRETYNEQFF. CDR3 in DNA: TGTGCCAGCAGCTTGAAGCGGGAGACTTACAATGAGCAGTTCTTC.

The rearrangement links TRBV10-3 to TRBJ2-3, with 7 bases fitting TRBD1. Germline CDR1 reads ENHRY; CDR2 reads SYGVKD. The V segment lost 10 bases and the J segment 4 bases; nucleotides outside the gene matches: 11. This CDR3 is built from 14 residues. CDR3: CASRQGNSADTQYF. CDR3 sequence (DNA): TGTGCCAGCCGACAGGGTAACTCCGCAGATACGCAGTATTTT.

The CDR3 nucleotides are TGTGCCAGCAGCTCCCTTTCGACTAGCGGGAAGGGTGGGGCTACGCAGTATTTT. Protein product: CASSSLSTSGKGGATQYF. This chain links TRBV7-9 with TRBJ2-3; 11 bases are shared with TRBD2. This CDR3 is built from 18 residues. Unmatched junction bases numbered 17, after V lost 4 bases and J lost 8 bases. Germline-derived CDR1 and CDR2 are SEHNR and FQNEAQ (reference sequence).

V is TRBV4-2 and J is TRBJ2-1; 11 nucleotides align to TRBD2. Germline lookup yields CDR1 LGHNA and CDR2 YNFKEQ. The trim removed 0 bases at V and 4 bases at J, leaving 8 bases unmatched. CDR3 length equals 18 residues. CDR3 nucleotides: TGTGCCAGCAGCCAAGACGCTCCCGGGACTAGCGGTTACAATGAGCAGTTCTTC. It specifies CASSQDAPGTSGYNEQFF.

The CDR3 DNA reads TGTGCCAGCAGCTTAGCGGAATCGGGGGTTGAGCAGTTCTTC. Translation gives CASSLAESGVEQFF. This chain connects TRBV7-6 to TRBJ2-1; maybe TRBD2 (6 bases). Deletions cut 0 bases from V and 9 bases from J, with 12 bases between. CDR3 length equals 14 residues. CDR1 is SGHVS, CDR2 FNYEAQ, per germline.